Below, 20 T cell receptor beta chains from the same sample are listed, as sequenced in a study of T cell responses to AZD1222 COVID-19 vaccine. Some clones are missing from TCRdb's copy, which holds only in-frame ones; the method was immunoSEQ multiplex PCR. The table shows 150,000 to 200,000 clones, with 87% occurring only once. The material sequenced was peripheral blood, taken on day 0 of AZD1222 vaccination. These receptors came from an adult in good health.

This clone has just one count. J is TRBJ2-2 and V is TRBV27, with 13 nucleotides matching TRBD2. V shed 6 bases, J shed 2 bases, and the junction held 6 bases outside the gene matches. The germline CDR1 and CDR2 sequences are MNHEY and SMNVEV (reference sequence). The CDR3 covers 17 residues. The CDR3 is CASRGGTSGTNTGELFF. In nucleotides, the CDR3 is TGTGCCAGCAGGGGGGGGACTAGCGGGACAAACACCGGGGAGCTGTTTTTT.

The rearrangement uses TRBV25-1 and TRBJ2-2; no clear D gene. This CDR3 has 13 residues. Germline CDR1 is MGHDK and CDR2 is SYGVNS. Between the trimmed V and J ends, which lost 1 base and 2 bases, there was a span of 2 bases. The CDR3, as DNA: TGTGCCAGCAGTGAATCCAACACCGGGGAGCTGTTTTTT. Amino acid sequence: CASSESNTGELFF.

The genes are TRBV5-1 and TRBJ2-1, with 11 bases aligning to TRBD1. After removal of 4 bases from V and 5 bases from J, the junction contained 8 bases not matched to a gene. Looked up from germline, CDR1 is SGHRS and CDR2 is YFSETQ. The CDR3 runs to 16 residues. CDR3 amino acids: CASSRTGQGADNEQFF. The CDR3 DNA follows: TGCGCCAGCAGCCGGACAGGACAGGGGGCGGACAATGAGCAGTTCTTC.

This clone has only a few counts. This chain joins TRBV16 and TRBJ1-2; D is unresolved. CDR1 and CDR2 from the germline V gene are KGHSY and FQNENV. The CDR3 totals 14 residues. V was trimmed by 2 bases and J by 2 bases, leaving 9 bases between them. The CDR3 sequence is CASSQIPGNYGYTF. The CDR3 coding sequence is TGTGCCAGCAGCCAAATCCCGGGAAACTATGGCTACACCTTC.

This clone showed up just a few times. The V call is TRBV30, the J call TRBJ2-2; 9 bases match TRBD1. This CDR3 comprises 13 residues. The V gene end was trimmed by 4 bases and the J gene end by 6 bases; junction bases not matched to a gene: 3. Germline values: CDR1 GTSNPN, CDR2 SVGIG (reference sequence). The CDR3 DNA follows: TGTGCCTGGAACACAGGGGGCTCCGGGGAGCTGTTTTTT. This codes for CAWNTGGSGELFF.

V and J are TRBV19 and TRBJ2-3; 12 bases fit TRBD2. CDR1 is LNHDA, CDR2 SQIVND, per germline (reference sequence). Trimming cost V 5 bases and J 0 bases; bases outside gene matches: 15. The CDR3 contains 20 residues. This chain's CDR3 is CASSLVVPTSGRASTDTQYF. The CDR3 nucleotides are TGTGCCAGTAGTCTCGTAGTCCCGACTAGCGGGAGAGCTAGCACAGATACGCAGTATTTT.

This clone was seen only a few times. The chain has TRBV28 and TRBJ1-2, with TRBD1 matching over 7 bases. This CDR3 contains 16 residues. The junction had 14 bases not matched to a gene; V was cut back by 6 bases and J by 4 bases. Germline CDR1 is MDHEN and CDR2 is SYDVKM. CDR3 DNA sequence: TGTGCCAGCAGAAAAGGGGGAGGGGGCGCCGGCTATGGCTACACCTTC. It specifies CASRKGGGGAGYGYTF.

The rearrangement joins TRBV5-1 to TRBJ1-5; D is uncertain. The CDR3 contains 14 residues. Trimming left V 0 bases short and J 5 bases short, with 9 bases between. CDR1 is SGHRS and CDR2 is YFSETQ in the germline V gene. CDR3 residues: CASSLAGRDQPQHF. The CDR3 DNA sequence: TGCGCCAGCAGCTTGGCCGGGCGCGATCAGCCCCAGCATTTT.

CDR3 residues: CASSPGPPTSYEQYF. The CDR3 DNA reads TGTGCCAGCAGCCCCGGACCACCTACCTCCTACGAGCAGTACTTC. The V and J genes are TRBV11-3 and TRBJ2-7; unclear D gene. The V gene's germline CDR1 is SGHNT and CDR2 YENEEA. Trimming took 5 bases from V and 0 from J, leaving 14 bases between them. This CDR3 comprises 15 residues.

The chain joins TRBV14 to TRBJ2-7, with 8 bases matching TRBD2. The CDR3 has 15 amino acids. V dropped 4 bases and J dropped 2; count of bases not matched to a gene: 7. The germline V gene encodes CDR1 SGHDN and CDR2 FVKESK. CDR3 residues: CASSPSGSRTYEQYF. CDR3 bases: TGTGCCAGCAGCCCGAGCGGGAGTCGGACCTACGAGCAGTACTTC.

The chain uses TRBV6-2 or TRBV6-3 and TRBJ2-5; no firm D call. V lost 2 bases and J 2 bases, leaving 6 bases between the germline ends. CDR1 and CDR2 (germline): MNHEY, SVGEGT. The CDR3 has 13 amino acids. This CDR3 is CASSYPPQETQYF. CDR3 nucleotides: TGTGCCAGCAGTTACCCCCCACAAGAGACCCAGTACTTC.

V gene TRBV7-9 combines with J gene TRBJ2-1; tentative D call: TRBD1 (6 bases). V was pared by 1 base and J by 5 bases, with 15 bases between. Germline CDR1 is SEHNR and CDR2 is FQNEAQ (reference sequence). CDR3 length: 16 amino acids. The CDR3 region is CASSLGLSGTHNEQFF. In nucleotides, the CDR3 is TGTGCCAGCAGCTTAGGACTGTCAGGGACACACAATGAGCAGTTCTTC.

The gene calls are TRBV19 and TRBJ2-4; 7 nucleotides agree with TRBD2. This CDR3 spans 18 amino acids. Germline-derived CDR1 and CDR2 are LNHDA and SQIVND (reference sequence). The junction had 19 bases not matched to a gene; V was cut back by 6 bases and J by 5 bases. The CDR3 DNA reads TGTGCCAGTAGCACTGACCCACCGGGACTCCGGGGGGAAAACATTCAGTACTTC. Encoded protein: CASSTDPPGLRGENIQYF.

This chain uses TRBV11-3 with TRBJ2-5, with D unclear. Germline V gives CDR1 SGHNT, CDR2 YENEEA. The CDR3 totals 13 residues. V was pared by 1 base and J by 5 bases, with 8 bases between. The CDR3 sequence: CASSLGISETQYF. CDR3 in DNA: TGTGCCAGCAGCTTAGGTATCTCGGAGACCCAGTACTTC.

The chain employs TRBV27 and TRBJ2-1; no definite D call. CDR1 and CDR2 from the germline V gene are MNHEY and SMNVEV (reference sequence). This CDR3 spans 11 amino acids. V was pared by 3 bases and J by 6 bases, with 3 bases between. CDR3 in amino acids: CASSFFNEQFF. The CDR3, as DNA: TGTGCCAGCAGTTTTTTCAATGAGCAGTTCTTC.

The rearrangement joins TRBV7-2 to TRBJ1-1, with no clear D. The ends were cut back, 2 bases at V and 4 bases at J, with 5 bases in the middle. The CDR3 extends over 12 amino acids. Germline-derived CDR1 and CDR2 are SGHTA and FQGNSA. The CDR3 loop reads CASSLYLTEAFF. The CDR3 coding sequence is TGTGCCAGCAGCTTATACCTCACTGAAGCTTTCTTT. Using reference TRBV7-2 and TRBJ1-1 for the parts outside the CDR3, the full variable domain is GAGVSQSPSNKVTEKGKDVELRCDPISGHTALYWYRQSLGQGLEFLIYFQGNSAPDKSGLPSDRFSAERTGGSVSTLTIQRTQQEDSAVYLCASSLYLTEAFFGQGTRLTVV.

This clone appeared a few times. This chain's CDR3 is CASSELAGGPQETQYF. CDR3 bases: TGTGCCAGCAGTGAATTAGCCGGGGGCCCACAAGAGACCCAGTACTTC. The chain combines TRBV6-1 with TRBJ2-5; D tentatively reads TRBD1 or TRBD2 (6 bases each). V was trimmed by 2 bases and J by 2 bases, leaving 15 bases between them. CDR1 is MNHNS, CDR2 SASEGT, per germline. This CDR3 is built from 16 residues.

This chain links TRBV4-1 with TRBJ2-5; 7 bases agree with TRBD2. With 0 bases clipped from V and 5 bases from J, the junction kept 6 bases outside the gene matches. Germline V gene sequence: CDR1 MGHRA, CDR2 YSYEKL. The CDR3 totals 15 residues. The CDR3 region is CASSQDGRAGETQYF. The CDR3 bases are TGCGCCAGCAGCCAAGATGGGAGGGCCGGGGAGACCCAGTACTTC.

CDR3 coding DNA: TGTGCCAGTAGTATAGTAGGAGGGACAACGACAACTAATGAAAAACTGTTTTTT. Its protein is CASSIVGGTTTTNEKLFF. V gene TRBV19 combines with J gene TRBJ1-4, with a possible D match to TRBD1 (6 bases). CDR3 length equals 18 residues. Germline CDR1 reads LNHDA; CDR2 reads SQIVND (reference sequence). The V end lost 1 base, the J end lost 0 bases, and 15 bases lay between the germline ends.

On this clone: The identical CDR3 is also encoded by other nucleotide sequences in the sample. This chain links TRBV30 with TRBJ1-3; D is possibly TRBD1 (5 bases). There are 13 residues in the CDR3. V lost 2 bases, J lost 2 bases, and 7 bases lay in between. Per the germline V gene, CDR1 is GTSNPN and CDR2 is SVGIG (reference sequence). The CDR3: CAWSSGPGNTIYF. Written as DNA, the CDR3 is TGTGCCTGGAGTTCAGGGCCTGGAAACACCATATATTTT.